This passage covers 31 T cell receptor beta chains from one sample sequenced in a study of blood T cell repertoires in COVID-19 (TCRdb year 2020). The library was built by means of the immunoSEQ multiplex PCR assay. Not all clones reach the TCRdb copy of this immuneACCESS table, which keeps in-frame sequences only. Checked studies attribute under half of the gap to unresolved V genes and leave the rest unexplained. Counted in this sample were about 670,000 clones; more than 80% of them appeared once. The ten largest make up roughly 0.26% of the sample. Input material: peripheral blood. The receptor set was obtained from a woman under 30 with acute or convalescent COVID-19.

The CDR3 nucleotides read TGTGCCAGTCGAGGGGGTATACAACGAAACACCATATATTTT. Translating it yields CASRGGIQRNTIYF. The chain uses TRBV19 and TRBJ1-3; tentative D call: TRBD1 (6 bases). The length of the CDR3 is 14 residues. Germline V gives CDR1 LNHDA, CDR2 SQIVND (reference sequence). The ends were cut back, 8 bases at V and 5 bases at J, with 16 bases in the middle.

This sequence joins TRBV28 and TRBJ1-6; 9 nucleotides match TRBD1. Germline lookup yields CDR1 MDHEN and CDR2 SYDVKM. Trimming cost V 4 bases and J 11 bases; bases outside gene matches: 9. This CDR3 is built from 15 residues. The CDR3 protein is CASSSQGADVAPLHF. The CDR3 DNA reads TGTGCCAGCAGTTCACAGGGGGCGGATGTAGCACCCCTCCACTTT.

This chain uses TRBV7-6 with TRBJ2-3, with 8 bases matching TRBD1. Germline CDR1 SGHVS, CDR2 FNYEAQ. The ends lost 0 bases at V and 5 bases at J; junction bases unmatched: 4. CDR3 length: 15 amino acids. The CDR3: CASSLADRDQDTQYF. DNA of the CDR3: TGTGCCAGCAGCTTAGCGGACAGGGACCAAGATACGCAGTATTTT.

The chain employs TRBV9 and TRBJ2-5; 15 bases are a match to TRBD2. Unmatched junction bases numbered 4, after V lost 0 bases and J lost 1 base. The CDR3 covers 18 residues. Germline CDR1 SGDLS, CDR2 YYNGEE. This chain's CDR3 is CASSVAGTSGGIQETQYF. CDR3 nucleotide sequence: TGTGCCAGCAGCGTAGCTGGGACTAGCGGGGGGATCCAAGAGACCCAGTACTTC.

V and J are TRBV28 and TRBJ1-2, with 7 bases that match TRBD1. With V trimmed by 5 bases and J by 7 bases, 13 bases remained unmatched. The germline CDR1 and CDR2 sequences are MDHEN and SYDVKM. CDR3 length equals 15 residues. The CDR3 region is CASSLLPRDSSGYTF. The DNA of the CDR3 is TGTGCCAGCAGTCTCCTTCCGCGGGACAGCTCTGGCTACACCTTC.

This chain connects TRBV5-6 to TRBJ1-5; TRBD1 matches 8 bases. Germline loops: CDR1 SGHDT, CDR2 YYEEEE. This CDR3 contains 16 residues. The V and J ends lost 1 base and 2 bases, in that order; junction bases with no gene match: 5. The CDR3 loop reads CASSLSGQGRNQPQHF. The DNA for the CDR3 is TGTGCCAGCAGCTTGTCTGGACAGGGACGCAATCAGCCCCAGCATTTT.

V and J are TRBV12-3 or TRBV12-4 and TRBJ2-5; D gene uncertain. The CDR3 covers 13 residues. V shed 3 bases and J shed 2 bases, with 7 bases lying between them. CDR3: CASSLNSQETQYF. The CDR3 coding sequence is TGTGCCAGCAGTTTGAACAGTCAAGAGACCCAGTACTTC.

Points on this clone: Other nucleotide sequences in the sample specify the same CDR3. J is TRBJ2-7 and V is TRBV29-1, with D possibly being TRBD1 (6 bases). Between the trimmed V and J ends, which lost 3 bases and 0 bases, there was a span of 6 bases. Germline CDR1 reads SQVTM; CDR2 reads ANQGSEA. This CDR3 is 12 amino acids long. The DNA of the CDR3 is TGCAGCGTTGAGGACAGCTCCTACGAGCAGTACTTC. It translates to CSVEDSSYEQYF.

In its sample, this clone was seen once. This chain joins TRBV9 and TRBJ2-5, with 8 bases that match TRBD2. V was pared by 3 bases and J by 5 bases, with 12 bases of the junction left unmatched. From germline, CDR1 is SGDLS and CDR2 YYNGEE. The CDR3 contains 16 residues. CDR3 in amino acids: CASSARRGGQRETQYF. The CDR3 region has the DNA TGTGCCAGCAGCGCGAGACGGGGGGGCCAAAGGGAGACCCAGTACTTC. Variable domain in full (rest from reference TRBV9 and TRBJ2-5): DSGVTQTPKHLITATGQRVTLRCSPRSGDLSVYWYQQSLDQGLQFLIQYYNGEERAKGNILERFSAQQFPDLHSELNLSSLELGDSALYFCASSARRGGQRETQYFGPGTRLLVL.

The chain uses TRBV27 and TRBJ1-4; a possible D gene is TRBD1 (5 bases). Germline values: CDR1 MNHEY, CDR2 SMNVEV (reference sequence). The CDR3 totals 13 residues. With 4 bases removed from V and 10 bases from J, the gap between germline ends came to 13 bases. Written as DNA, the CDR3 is TGTGCCAGCAGTTCCCTCACGGGGGGAAAACTGTTTTTT. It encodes CASSSLTGGKLFF.

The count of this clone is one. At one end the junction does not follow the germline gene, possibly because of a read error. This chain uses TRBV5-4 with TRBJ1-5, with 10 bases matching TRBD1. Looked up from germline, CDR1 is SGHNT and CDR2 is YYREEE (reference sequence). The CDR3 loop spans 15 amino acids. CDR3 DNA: TGTGCCGGCAGGACAGGGGGTTATAGCAATCAGCCCCAGCATTTT. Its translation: CAGRTGGYSNQPQHF.

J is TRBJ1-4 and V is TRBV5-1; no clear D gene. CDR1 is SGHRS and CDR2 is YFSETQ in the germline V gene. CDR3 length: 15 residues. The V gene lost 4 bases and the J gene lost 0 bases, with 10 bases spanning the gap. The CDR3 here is CASSAKRATNEKLFF. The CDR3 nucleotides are TGCGCCAGCAGCGCCAAGCGGGCAACTAATGAAAAACTGTTTTTT.

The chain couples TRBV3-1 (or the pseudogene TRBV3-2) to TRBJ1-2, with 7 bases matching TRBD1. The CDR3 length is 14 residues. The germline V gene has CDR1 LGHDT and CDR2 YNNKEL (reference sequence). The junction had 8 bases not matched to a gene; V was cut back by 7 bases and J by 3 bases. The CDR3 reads CASTRRGADYGYTF. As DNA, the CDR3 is TGTGCCAGCACCCGCAGGGGGGCCGACTATGGCTACACCTTC.

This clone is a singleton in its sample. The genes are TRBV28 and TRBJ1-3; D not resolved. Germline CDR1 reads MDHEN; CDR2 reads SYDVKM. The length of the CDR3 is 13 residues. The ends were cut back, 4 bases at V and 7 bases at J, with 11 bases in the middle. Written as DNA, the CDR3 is TGTGCCAGCAGTTCAGTGGCGGGCAACACCATATATTTT. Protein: CASSSVAGNTIYF.

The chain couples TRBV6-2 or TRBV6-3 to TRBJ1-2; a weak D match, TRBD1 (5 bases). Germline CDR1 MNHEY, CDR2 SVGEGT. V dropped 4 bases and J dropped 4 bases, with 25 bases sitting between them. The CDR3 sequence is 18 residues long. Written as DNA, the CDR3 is TGTGCCAGCAGTTCTGGACAAGTAAGAACCCCCTCCTTCTATGGCTACACCTTC. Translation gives CASSSGQVRTPSFYGYTF.

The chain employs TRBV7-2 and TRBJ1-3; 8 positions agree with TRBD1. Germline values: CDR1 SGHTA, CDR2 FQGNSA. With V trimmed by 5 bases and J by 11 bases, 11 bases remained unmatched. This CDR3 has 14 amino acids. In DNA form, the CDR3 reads TGTGCCAGCAGCCCCCGTTGGACAGGGAACGCCATATATTTT. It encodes CASSPRWTGNAIYF.

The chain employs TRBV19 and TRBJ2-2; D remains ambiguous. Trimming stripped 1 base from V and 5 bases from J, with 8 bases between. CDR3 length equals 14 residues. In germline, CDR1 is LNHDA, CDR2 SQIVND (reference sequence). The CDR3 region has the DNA TGTGCCAGTAGTATAGGCCCAGTTACCGGGGAGCTGTTTTTT. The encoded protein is CASSIGPVTGELFF.

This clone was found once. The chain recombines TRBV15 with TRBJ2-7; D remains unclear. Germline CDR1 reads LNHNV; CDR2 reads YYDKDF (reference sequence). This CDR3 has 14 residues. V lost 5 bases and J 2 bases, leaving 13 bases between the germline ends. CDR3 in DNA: TGTGCCACCAGCCTTCAAGCAGGAACCTACGAGCAGTACTTC. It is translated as CATSLQAGTYEQYF.

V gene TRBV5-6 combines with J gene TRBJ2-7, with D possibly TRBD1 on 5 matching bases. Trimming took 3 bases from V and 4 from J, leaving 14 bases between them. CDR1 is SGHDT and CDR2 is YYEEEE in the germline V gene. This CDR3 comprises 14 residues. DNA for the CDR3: TGTGCCAGCAGCTACTGGGGCGGTTGGTACGAGCAGTACTTC. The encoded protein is CASSYWGGWYEQYF.

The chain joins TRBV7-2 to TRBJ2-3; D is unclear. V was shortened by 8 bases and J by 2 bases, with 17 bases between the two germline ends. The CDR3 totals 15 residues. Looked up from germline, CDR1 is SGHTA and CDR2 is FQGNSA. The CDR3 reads CASSTGHYHTDTQYF. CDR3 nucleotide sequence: TGTGCCAGCTCAACGGGTCACTATCACACAGATACGCAGTATTTT.

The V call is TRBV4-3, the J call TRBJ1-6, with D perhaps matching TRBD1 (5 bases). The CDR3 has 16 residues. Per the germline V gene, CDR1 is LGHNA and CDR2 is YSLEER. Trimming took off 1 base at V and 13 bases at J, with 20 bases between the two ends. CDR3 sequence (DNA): TGCGCCAGCAGCCAAGTCAGGGTTCCAGGCCTCATCCCCCTCCACTTT. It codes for CASSQVRVPGLIPLHF.

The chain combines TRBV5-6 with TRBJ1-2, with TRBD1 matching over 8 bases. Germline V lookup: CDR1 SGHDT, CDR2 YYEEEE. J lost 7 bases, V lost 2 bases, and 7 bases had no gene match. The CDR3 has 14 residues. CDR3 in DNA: TGTGCCAGCAGCTTAGTCAGGGGGCGGGGTGGCTACACCTTC. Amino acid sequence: CASSLVRGRGGYTF.

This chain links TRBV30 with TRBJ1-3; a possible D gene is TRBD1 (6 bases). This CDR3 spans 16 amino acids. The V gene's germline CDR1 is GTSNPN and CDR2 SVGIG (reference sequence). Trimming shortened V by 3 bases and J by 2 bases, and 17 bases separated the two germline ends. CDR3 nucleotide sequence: TGTGCCTGGAGGCTCACAGGGAATAACCCTGGAAACACCATATATTTT. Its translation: CAWRLTGNNPGNTIYF.

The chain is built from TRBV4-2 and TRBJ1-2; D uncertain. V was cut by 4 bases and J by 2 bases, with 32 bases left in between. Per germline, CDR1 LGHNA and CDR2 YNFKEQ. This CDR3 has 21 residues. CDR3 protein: CASSPSRGVVETSPLNYGYTF. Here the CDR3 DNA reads TGTGCCAGCAGCCCCAGCAGAGGTGTCGTGGAAACCTCCCCGCTAAACTATGGCTACACCTTC.

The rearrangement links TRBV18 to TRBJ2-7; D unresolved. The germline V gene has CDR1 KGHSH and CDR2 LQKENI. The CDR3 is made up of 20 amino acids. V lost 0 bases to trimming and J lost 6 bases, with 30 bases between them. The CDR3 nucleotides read TGTGCCAGCTCACCACCTTACAGAAGCCTGCCTCCTTTCCCTCCTCGCGAGCAGTACTTC. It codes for CASSPPYRSLPPFPPREQYF.

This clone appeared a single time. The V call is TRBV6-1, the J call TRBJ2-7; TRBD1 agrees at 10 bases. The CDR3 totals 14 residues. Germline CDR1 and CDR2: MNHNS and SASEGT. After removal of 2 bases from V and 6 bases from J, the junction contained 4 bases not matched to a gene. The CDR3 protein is CASSEPGQGFEQYF. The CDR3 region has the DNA TGTGCCAGCAGTGAACCGGGACAGGGGTTCGAGCAGTACTTC.

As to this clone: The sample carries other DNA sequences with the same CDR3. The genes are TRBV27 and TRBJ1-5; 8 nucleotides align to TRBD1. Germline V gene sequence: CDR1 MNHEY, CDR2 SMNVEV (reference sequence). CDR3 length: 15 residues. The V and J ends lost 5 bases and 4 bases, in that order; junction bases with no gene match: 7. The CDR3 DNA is TGTGCCAGCAGTCTCGACAGGGGAGGGAATCAGCCCCAGCATTTT. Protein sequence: CASSLDRGGNQPQHF.

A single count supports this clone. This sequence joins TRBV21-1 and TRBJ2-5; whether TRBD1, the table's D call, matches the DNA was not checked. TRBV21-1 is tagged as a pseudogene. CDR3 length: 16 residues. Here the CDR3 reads CASRLRTGGRWETQYF. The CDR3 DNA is TGTGCCAGCAGGCTGAGGACAGGGGGCCGTTGGGAGACCCAGTACTTC.

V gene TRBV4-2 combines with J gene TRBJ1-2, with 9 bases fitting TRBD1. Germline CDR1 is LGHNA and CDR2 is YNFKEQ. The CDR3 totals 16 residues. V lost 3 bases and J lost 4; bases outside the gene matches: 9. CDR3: CASSQLQGAWSYGYTF. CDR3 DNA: TGTGCCAGCAGCCAGTTACAGGGGGCATGGTCCTATGGCTACACCTTC.

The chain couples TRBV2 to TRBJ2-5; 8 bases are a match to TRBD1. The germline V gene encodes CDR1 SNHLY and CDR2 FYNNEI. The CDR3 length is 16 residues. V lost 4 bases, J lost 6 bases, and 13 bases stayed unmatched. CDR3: CASSVVGQGRQKTQYF. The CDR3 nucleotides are TGTGCCAGCAGTGTGGTAGGACAGGGTCGACAAAAGACCCAGTACTTC.

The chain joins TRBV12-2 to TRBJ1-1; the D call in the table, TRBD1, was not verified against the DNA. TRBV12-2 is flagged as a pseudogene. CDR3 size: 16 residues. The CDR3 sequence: CASWAVDRGMNTEAFF. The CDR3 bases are TGTGCAAGTTGGGCGGTGGACAGGGGTATGAACACTGAAGCTTTCTTT.